The source of this T cell receptor beta chain is a study of Graves' ophthalmopathy and Graves' hyperthyroidism (dated by TCRdb to the late 2010s). For the study in its entirety: Peripheral blood was collected at initial diagnosis, before any treatment. To tell Graves' ophthalmopathy apart from Graves' hyperthyroidism, and to predict which patients would progress to ophthalmopathy, the study relied on TCR beta repertoire signatures. In total, 135 blood samples were TCR-sequenced: approximately 40 ophthalmopathy, about 75 hyperthyroidism and about 17 hyperthyroidism-to-ophthalmopathy patients. To explore V-J signatures that distinguish ophthalmopathy from hyperthyroidism, a discovery set of about a hundred patients was enrolled, made up of roughly 41 with ophthalmopathy and under 65 with stable hyperthyroidism. An independent validation cohort was composed of approximately 19 hyperthyroidism patients and approximately 15 patients who later progressed from hyperthyroidism to ophthalmopathy. In more than five hyperthyroidism patients, T-cell repertoires of thyroid tissue and blood were compared. Following sample collection, hyperthyroidism patients were given methimazole at a starting dose of 30 mg daily, and ophthalmopathy patients were given high-dose intravenous methylprednisolone. General findings and caveats noted by the study authors: In cross-validation, the 13-signature model distinguished ophthalmopathy from stable hyperthyroidism with just over 85% sensitivity and approximately 81% specificity, while in the test set the corresponding values were about 80% and 75%. No statistical method was used to set the sample size in advance, and the investigators knew which group each participant was assigned to. Most expanded thyroid clonotypes with a frequency above 0.001 also appeared in blood, which suggests that blood repertoires may reflect the immune response in the thyroid. In validation, the model predicted ophthalmopathy progression with about 71% sensitivity and approximately 75% specificity; 12 predicted patients were CT-confirmed with GO in a median of approximately 6.2 months.

V and J are trimmed by 7 bases and 5 bases, and the gene matches miss 7 bases of the junction. Taken from cysteine to phenylalanine, the CDR3 has 13 residues. Here the CDR3 DNA is all that survives: 39 bases in frame from base 1. This clonotype occurred many times. Its antigen specificity is not known. Base quality data are lacking; no much larger clone is found one base away. Patients with ophthalmopathy had moderately to severely active disease, with a Clinical Activity Score of 3 or more, a NOSPECS grade of 4 or more, and a disease duration of less than 3 months. Patients with other autoimmune diseases, uncontrolled infections, pregnancy or lactation were excluded from the study. Diagnosis was based on clinical symptoms, serum thyroxine, TRAb, thyroid ultrasound and orbital computed tomography. PBMCs were isolated from approximately 10 ml of fresh peripheral blood by Ficoll-Paque density gradient centrifugation. Total RNA was extracted using Trizol reagent, and RNA quality was checked on an Agilent 2100 Bioanalyzer.

TCR beta CDR3 regions were amplified from RNA transcripts for repertoire sequencing. The first round was an RT-PCR using HTBI primers with the Qiagen OneStep RT-PCR kit, and this first round was followed by a second-round multiplex PCR, then size selection and purification. Libraries were sequenced paired-end with 100 bp reads on an Illumina HiSeq2000. As for the original processing: SOAPnuke was used to process the reads, throwing out any read that had adapters, had uncalled bases, had a mean Phred below 15, or lacked an exact constant-primer or identifier match. COPE v1.2.5 was used to merge the high-quality paired reads. Each unique nucleotide sequence was defined as a clonotype, and clonotypes were aligned to IMGT TRB V, D and J references with MiTCR v1.1. The analysis was limited to V-J combinations with a frequency above 0.0001, which together covered around 99% of the repertoires. For each V-J combination, a TCR clonal expansion and chaos score was defined as F50 clonal expansion divided by the chaos observed in the TCRdist matrix. Welch's t-statistics and random forest were used to narrow the features down to approximately twelve V-J combinations, which were then fed into a naive Bayes classifier. Thyroid-blood repertoire similarity was quantified with the Morisita-Horn index. TCRdb took the public reads, trimmed them with fastp at Q25, ran MiXCR for clone calling and kept in-frame beta chains. Merged by CDR3 protein, the rows form single entries marked with the most common genes and DNA. TCRdb assigned the V and J calls; the authors' analysis was not used. In all, the sample holds hundreds of thousands of distinct CDR3 sequences, and roughly 39% of those were seen once. The ten largest clonotypes hold around 3% of the sample.

Recombination linked TRBV12-3 or TRBV12-4 to TRBJ2-5; 7 bases in between match TRBD2. Sequencing input: peripheral blood. The sequence was obtained from an adult man with Graves' ophthalmopathy. The CDR3 loop reads CASTVGGSETQYF. Read as DNA, the sequence is TGTGCCAGCACCGTGGGAGGGTCGGAGACCCAGTACTTC.